This T cell receptor beta chain was identified during a study of a mutant IDH1 vaccine in newly diagnosed glioma. Profiled with immunoSEQ multiplex PCR; TCRdb holds only in-frame clones, not every one. The sample lists roughly 40,000 clones; 75% to 90% were seen once. Details on this clone: The antigen remains undetermined.

Losses at the gene ends were 5 bases for V and 3 bases for J; bases not matched to a gene: 4. CDR1 is SGHVS and CDR2 is FQNEAQ in the germline V gene. There are 15 residues in the CDR3. Described time point: week 5, during vaccination. Doses of 300 ug of mutant IDH1 20-mer peptide were given with topical imiquimod. Sequenced here: PBMCs, sampled from a glioma patient whose treatment included an IDH1 peptide vaccine. The TCR was taken from a man aged 40-49 years with glioma. This chain uses TRBV7-8 with TRBJ2-2, with 9 bases lining up with TRBD1. CDR3: CASSRGQGYTGELFF. CDR3 nucleotides: TGTGCCAGCAGCCGGGGACAGGGATACACCGGGGAGCTGTTTTTT.